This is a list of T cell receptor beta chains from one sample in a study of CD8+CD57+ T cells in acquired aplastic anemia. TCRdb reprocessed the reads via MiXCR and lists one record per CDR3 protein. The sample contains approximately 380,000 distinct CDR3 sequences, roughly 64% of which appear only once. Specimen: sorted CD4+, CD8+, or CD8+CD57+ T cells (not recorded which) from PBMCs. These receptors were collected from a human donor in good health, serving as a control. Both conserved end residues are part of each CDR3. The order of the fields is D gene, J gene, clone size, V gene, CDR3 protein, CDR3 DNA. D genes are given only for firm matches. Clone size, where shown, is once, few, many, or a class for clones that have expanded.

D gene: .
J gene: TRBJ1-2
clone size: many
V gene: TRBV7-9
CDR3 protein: CASSYNGQRNGYTF
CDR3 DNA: TGTGCCAGCAGCTATAACGGACAGAGGAATGGCTACACCTTC

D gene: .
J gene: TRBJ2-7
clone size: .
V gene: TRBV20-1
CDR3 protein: CSARAHGSGYEQYF
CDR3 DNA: TGCAGTGCTAGGGCTCACGGGAGTGGGTACGAGCAGTACTTC

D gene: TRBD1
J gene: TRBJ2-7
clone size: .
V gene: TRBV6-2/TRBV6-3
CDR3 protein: CASSGTGVPEQYF
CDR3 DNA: TGTGCCAGCAGTGGTACAGGGGTCCCCGAGCAGTACTTC

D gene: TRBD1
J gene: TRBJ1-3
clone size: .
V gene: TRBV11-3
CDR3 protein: CATSIGTGTTGNTIYF
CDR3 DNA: TGTGCCACCAGCATAGGGACAGGAACCACTGGAAACACCATATATTTT

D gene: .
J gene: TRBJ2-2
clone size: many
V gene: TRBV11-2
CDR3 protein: CASSLGWFSGELFF
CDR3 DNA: TGTGCCAGCAGTCTTGGGTGGTTTTCCGGGGAGCTGTTTTTT

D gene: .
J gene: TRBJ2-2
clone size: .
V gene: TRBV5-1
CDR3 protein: CASSRQGGGCGELFF
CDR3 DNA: TGCGCCAGCAGCAGGCAGGGTGGGGGTTGCGGGGAGCTGTTTTTT

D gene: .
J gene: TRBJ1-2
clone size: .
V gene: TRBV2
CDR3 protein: CAISRGNYGYTF
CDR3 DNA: TGTGCCATCAGTCGGGGCAACTACGGCTACACCTTC

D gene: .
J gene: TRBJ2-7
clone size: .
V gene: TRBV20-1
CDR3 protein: CSAKPGYAYNF
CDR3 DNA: TGCAGTGCTAAGCCCGGGTACGCCTATAACTTC

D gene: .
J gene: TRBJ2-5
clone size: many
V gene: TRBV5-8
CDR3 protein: CASSPFRGSGQETQYF
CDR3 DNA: TGTGCCAGCAGCCCCTTCAGGGGTTCGGGGCAAGAGACCCAGTACTTC

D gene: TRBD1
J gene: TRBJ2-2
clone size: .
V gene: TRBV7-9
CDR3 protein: CASSLQGADGLFF
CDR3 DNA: TGTGCCAGCAGCTTACAGGGGGCCGATGGGCTGTTCTTT

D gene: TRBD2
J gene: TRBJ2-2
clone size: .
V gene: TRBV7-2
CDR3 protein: CASSREGSLTGELFF
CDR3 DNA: TGTGCCAGCAGCCGGGAGGGGAGTCTCACCGGGGAGCTGTTTTTT

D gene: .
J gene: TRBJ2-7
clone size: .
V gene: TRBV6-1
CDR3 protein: CASSPVRGYEQYF
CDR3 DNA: TGTGCCAGCAGTCCAGTGCGGGGCTACGAGCAGTACTTC

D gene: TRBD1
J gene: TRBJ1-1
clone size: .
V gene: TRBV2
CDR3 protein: CASSPDDDRDGGYTF
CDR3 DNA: TGTGCCAGCAGCCCAGACGATGACAGGGACGGCGGCTATACCTTC

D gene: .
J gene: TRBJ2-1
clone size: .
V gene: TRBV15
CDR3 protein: CATSRDGRSYNEQFF
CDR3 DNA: TGTGCCACCAGCAGAGATGGTAGATCGTACAATGAGCAGTTCTTC

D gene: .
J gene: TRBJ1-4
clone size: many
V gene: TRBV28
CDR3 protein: CASIRTEEEKLFF
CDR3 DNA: TGTGCCAGCATTAGGACGGAGGAAGAAAAACTGTTTTTT

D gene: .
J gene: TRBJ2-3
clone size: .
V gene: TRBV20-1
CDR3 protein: CCATLPGETTDTQYF
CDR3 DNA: TGCTGTGCTACCCTCCCGGGAGAGACCACTGATACGCAGTATTTT

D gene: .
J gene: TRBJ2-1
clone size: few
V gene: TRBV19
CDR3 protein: CASSISSYNEQFF
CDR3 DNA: TGTGCCAGTAGTATTTCTTCCTACAATGAGCAGTTCTTC

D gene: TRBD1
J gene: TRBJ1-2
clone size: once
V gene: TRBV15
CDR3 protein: CASSRTGTNGATF
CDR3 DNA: TGTGCCAGCAGCAGGACAGGGACCAATGGCGCCACCTTC

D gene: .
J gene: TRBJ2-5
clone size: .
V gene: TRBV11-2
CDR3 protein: CASSFRRHYGTETF
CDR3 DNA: TGTGCCAGCAGCTTCCGACGGCACTATGGCACCGAGACCTTC